This T cell receptor (beta chain) stems from a study of HIV-infected children after antiretroviral therapy interruption. There are 13 residues in the CDR3. Per the germline V gene, CDR1 is MGHRA and CDR2 is YSYEKL. V shed 3 bases and J shed 1 base, with 5 bases lying between them. In its sample, this clonotype was seen many times. Treatment defined: PENTA 11 planned treatment interruption arm or continuous ART arm. Participants had taken at least three-drug ART for at least 24 weeks. The TCR library was built from RNA with a 3' RACE protocol and unique molecular identifiers. One entry per CDR3 protein, called by TCRdb with MiXCR from the 3' RACE reads. The sample yields approximately 96,000 distinct CDR3 sequences, about 7.2% seen once.

This material consisted of CD45RA+ CD4+ T cells from PBMCs, pooled from several time points, taken from a donor given antiretroviral therapy, either interrupted or continuous. Subset in this sample: naive CD4+ CD45RA+ CD45RO- T cells. This clonotype originated in a pool of human donors with HIV. The chain couples TRBV4-1 to TRBJ2-3; no definite D call. CDR3 residues: CASSQTRTDTQYF. In DNA form, the CDR3 reads TGCGCCAGCAGCCAGACCCGCACAGATACGCAGTATTTT.